This T cell receptor (beta chain) was sequenced in a study of breast tumors, draining lymph nodes, adjacent tissues. Whole-study results and caveats: Tumor repertoires ranked between lymph nodes and nontumor tissue in diversity, with V and J gene preferences.

Breast cancer patients provided tissue from their axillary draining lymph nodes. TCRdb itself ran the multiplex PCR reads through MiXCR, one entry per CDR3 protein. The repertoire holds some 110,000 distinct CDR3 sequences, about 31% seen once, with approximately 6% in the top ten. Trimming left V 2 bases short and J 6 bases short, with 14 bases between. Per germline, CDR1 SNHLY and CDR2 FYNNEI. The CDR3 is 14 amino acids. This clonotype was seen ten or more times. Its antigen remains unidentified. Sequencing input: axillary lymph node tissue. This chain joins TRBV2 and TRBJ2-7; tentatively, D is TRBD2 (7 bases). This TCR was sampled from a female donor with breast cancer. Some clones in this sample may be carry-over from other donors' samples. The CDR3 nucleotides read TGTGCCAGCAGTGAATTGGCCGGGGGGCTCGAGCAGTACTTC. Its protein is CASSELAGGLEQYF.